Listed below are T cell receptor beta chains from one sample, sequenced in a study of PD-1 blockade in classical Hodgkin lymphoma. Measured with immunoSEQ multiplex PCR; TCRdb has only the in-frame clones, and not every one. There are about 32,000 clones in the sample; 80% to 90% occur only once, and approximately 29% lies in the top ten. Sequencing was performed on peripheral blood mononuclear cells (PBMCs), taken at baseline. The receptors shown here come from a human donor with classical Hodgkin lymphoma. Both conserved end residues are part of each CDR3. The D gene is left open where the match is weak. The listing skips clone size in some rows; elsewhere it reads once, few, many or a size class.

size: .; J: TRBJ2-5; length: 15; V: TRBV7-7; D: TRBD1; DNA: TGTGCTAGCAGCCGGAATTTGGGACAGCAAGAGACCCAGTACTTC; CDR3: CASSRNLGQQETQYF
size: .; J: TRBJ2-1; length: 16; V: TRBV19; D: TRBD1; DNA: TGTGCCAGTAGTATCAGGGGGCGGAGCTCCTACAATGAGCAGTTCTTC; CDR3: CASSIRGRSSYNEQFF
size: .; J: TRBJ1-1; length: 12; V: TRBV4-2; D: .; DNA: TGTGCCAGCAGCCAAGAGAACACTGAAGCTTTCTTT; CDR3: CASSQENTEAFF
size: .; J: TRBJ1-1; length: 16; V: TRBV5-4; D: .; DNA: TGTGCCAGCAGCTTGGGAGGGGCAGGGTTGGTAGCTGAAGCTTTCTTT; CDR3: CASSLGGAGLVAEAFF
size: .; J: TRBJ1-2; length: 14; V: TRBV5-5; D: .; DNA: TGTGCCAGCAGCTTAGAGCCCCTTCACTATGGCTACACCTTC; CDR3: CASSLEPLHYGYTF
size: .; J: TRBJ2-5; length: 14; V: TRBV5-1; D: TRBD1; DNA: TGCGCCAGCAGCCCACAGGGGGGAAGGGAGACCCAGTACTTC; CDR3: CASSPQGGRETQYF
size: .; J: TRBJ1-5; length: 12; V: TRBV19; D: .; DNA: TGTGCCAGTATGTCGGGGAGACAGCCCCAGCATTTT; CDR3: CASMSGRQPQHF
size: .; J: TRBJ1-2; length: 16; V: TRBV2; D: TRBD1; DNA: TGTGCCAGCAGCGGGGCGGGGACAGGGGGGTTCTATGGCTACACCTTC; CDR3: CASSGAGTGGFYGYTF
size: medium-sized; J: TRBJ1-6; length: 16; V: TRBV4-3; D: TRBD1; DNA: TGCGCCAGCAGCCCCCAACTCCGGGACAGAAATTCACCCCTCCACTTT; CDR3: CASSPQLRDRNSPLHF
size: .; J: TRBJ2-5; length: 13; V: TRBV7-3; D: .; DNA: TGTGCCAGCAGTTCGACTCTATGGGAGACCCAGTACTTC; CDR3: CASSSTLWETQYF
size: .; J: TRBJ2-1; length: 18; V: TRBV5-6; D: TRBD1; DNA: TGTGCCAGCAGCTTTCCTACCGTCGGGACAGCTTCCTACAATGAGCAGTTCTTC; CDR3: CASSFPTVGTASYNEQFF
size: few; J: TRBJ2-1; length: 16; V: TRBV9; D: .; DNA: TGTGCCAGCAGCGTAGGTACCTACCCCAAAGACAATGAGCAGTTCTTC; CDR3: CASSVGTYPKDNEQFF
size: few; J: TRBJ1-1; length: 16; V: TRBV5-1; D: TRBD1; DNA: TGCGCCAGCAGCCCCGTCGGGACAGGGCGTGGTACTGAAGCTTTCTTT; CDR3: CASSPVGTGRGTEAFF
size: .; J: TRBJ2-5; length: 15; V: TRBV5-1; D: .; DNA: TGCGCCAGCAGCTTGTTAGGTTCTCCCCAAGAGACCCAGTACTTC; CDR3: CASSLLGSPQETQYF
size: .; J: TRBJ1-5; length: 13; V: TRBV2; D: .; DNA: TGTGCCAGCAGTGAACGGGGGGCAGGGCCCCAGCATTTT; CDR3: CASSERGAGPQHF
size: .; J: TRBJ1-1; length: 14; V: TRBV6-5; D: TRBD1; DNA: TGTGCCAGCAGTTCCCGGACAGGGAACACTGAAGCTTTCTTT; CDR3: CASSSRTGNTEAFF
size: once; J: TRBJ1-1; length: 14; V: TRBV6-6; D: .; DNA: TGTGCCAGCGGGGGGATGTCCCGGAACACTGAAGCTTTCTTT; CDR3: CASGGMSRNTEAFF
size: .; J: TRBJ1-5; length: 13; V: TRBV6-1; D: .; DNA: TGTGCCGCCTACGGGGGGGGGAATCAGCCCCAGCATTTT; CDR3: CAAYGGGNQPQHF
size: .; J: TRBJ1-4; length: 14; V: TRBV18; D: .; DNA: TGTGCCAGCTCCCGAACCGGCCAGGGGCCGAAACTGTTTTTT; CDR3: CASSRTGQGPKLFF
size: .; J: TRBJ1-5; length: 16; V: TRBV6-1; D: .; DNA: TGTGCCAGCAGTGCTTGGGGGGGTTATAGCAATCAGCCCCAGCATTTT; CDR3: CASSAWGGYSNQPQHF
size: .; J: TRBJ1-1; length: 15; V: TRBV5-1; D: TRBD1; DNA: TGCGCCAGCAGCTTGGGGGGGACAGACAGCACTGAAGCTTTCTTT; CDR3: CASSLGGTDSTEAFF
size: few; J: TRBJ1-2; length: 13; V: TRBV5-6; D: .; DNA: TGTGCCAGCAGCTTGGCCCAAATCTATGGCTACACCTTC; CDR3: CASSLAQIYGYTF
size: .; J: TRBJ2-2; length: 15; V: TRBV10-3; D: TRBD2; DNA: TGTGCCATCAGTGAGTCTGTAGCGGGTACCGGGGAGCTGTTTTTT; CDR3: CAISESVAGTGELFF
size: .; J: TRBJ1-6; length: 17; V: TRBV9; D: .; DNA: TGTGCCAGCAGCGTAGGATCCTCCGTCAACGTCCCTTCACCCCTCCACTTT; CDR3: CASSVGSSVNVPSPLHF
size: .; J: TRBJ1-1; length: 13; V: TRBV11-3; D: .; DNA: TGTGCCAGCAGCTTTCAGATGAACACTGAAGCTTTCTTT; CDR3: CASSFQMNTEAFF
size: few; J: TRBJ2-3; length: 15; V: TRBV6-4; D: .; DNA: TGTGCCAGCAGTGACCAGGGAATGAACACAGATACGCAGTATTTT; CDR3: CASSDQGMNTDTQYF
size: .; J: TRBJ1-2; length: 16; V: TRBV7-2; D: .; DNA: TGTGCCAGCAGCTTAGTCTTTGGCGGGGCTGTCTATGGCTACACCTTC; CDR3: CASSLVFGGAVYGYTF
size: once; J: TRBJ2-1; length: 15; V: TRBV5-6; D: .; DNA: TGTGCCAGCAGCTTGGGAGGCGGGACTGACAATGAGCAGTTCTTC; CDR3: CASSLGGGTDNEQFF
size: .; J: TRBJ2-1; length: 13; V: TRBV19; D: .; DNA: TGTGCCAGTAGTTGGGGGGCTCGAAATGAGCAGTTCTTC; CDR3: CASSWGARNEQFF
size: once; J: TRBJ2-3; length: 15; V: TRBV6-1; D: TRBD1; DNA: TGTGCCAGCAGTTTTAGGAGACAGGGGGAAGATACGCAGTATTTT; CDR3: CASSFRRQGEDTQYF
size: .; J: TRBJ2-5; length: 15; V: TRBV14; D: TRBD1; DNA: TGTGCCAGCAGCCAAGCGGACAGGGTGAGAGAGACCCAGTACTTC; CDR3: CASSQADRVRETQYF
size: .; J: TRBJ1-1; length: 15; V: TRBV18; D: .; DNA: TGTGCCAGCTCACCGCAGGGGTCTTACGGCACTGAAGCTTTCTTT; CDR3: CASSPQGSYGTEAFF
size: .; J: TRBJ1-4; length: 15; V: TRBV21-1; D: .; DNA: TGTGCCAGCAGCGAACGGCCTCCCCGGCGCGAAAAACTGTTTTTT; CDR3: CASSERPPRREKLFF
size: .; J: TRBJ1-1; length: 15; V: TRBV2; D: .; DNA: TGTGCCAGCAGTGAAATGAATCCTCAGGACACTGAAGCTTTCTTT; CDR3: CASSEMNPQDTEAFF
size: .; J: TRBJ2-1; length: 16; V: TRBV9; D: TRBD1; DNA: TGTGCCAGCAGCGCCCCCTCGGGACAGGTGGCCGTTGAGCAGTTCTTC; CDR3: CASSAPSGQVAVEQFF
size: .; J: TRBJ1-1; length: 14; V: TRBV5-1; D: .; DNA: TGCGCCAGCAGCTTGCAGGGAACTGACACTGAAGCTTTCTTT; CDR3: CASSLQGTDTEAFF
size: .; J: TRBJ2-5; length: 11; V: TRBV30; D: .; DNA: TGTGCCTGGAGTGCGGGAGAGACCCAGTACTTC; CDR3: CAWSAGETQYF
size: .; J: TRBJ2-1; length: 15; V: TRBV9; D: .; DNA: TGTGCCAGCAGCGTAGTTCCGGGTGGGATCTATGAGCAGTTCTTC; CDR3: CASSVVPGGIYEQFF
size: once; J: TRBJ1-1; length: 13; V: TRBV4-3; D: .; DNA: TGCGCCAGCAGCCAAGGTCGGGACACTGAAGCTTTCTTT; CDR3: CASSQGRDTEAFF
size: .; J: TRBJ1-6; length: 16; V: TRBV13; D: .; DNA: TGTGCCAGCAGCTTAAGAGGCGCGGCAGGGCCCTCACCCCTCCACTTT; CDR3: CASSLRGAAGPSPLHF
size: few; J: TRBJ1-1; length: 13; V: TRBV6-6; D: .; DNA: TGTGCCAGCAGTTACCCGGAGAACACTGAAGCTTTCTTT; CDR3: CASSYPENTEAFF
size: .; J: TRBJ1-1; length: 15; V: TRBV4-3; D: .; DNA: TGCGCCAGCAGCCAAGTTCCTGCAGAGAACACTGAAGCTTTCTTT; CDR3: CASSQVPAENTEAFF
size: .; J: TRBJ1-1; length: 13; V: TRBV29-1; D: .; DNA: TGCAGCGTTGACAGGCAGGGCGGGACTGAAGCTTTCTTT; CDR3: CSVDRQGGTEAFF
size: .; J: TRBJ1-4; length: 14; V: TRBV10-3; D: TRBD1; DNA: TGTGCCATCAGTTCGGACAGGGGGCGTGAAAAACTGTTTTTT; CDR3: CAISSDRGREKLFF
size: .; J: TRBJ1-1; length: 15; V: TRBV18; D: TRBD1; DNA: TGTGCCAGCTCACTGAACCAGGGGGACCCCACTGAAGCTTTCTTT; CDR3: CASSLNQGDPTEAFF
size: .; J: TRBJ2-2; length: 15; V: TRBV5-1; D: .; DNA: TGCGCCAGCAGCTTGATTACCGCCCAATCTGGGGAGCTGTTTTTT; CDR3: CASSLITAQSGELFF
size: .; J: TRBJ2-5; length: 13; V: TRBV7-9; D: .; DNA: TGTGCCAGCAGCTTTGTAACCCCGGAGACCCAGTACTTC; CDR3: CASSFVTPETQYF
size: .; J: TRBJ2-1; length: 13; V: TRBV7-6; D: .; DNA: TGTGCCAGCAGCGCAGGGACTCAAAATGAGCAGTTCTTC; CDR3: CASSAGTQNEQFF
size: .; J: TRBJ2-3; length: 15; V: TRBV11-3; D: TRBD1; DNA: TGTGCCAGCAGTCTTAGGACAGGGAGTACAGATACGCAGTATTTT; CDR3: CASSLRTGSTDTQYF
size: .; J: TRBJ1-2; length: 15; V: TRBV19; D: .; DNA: TGTGCCAGTAGTATATCTCCGGACCCTGGAGAAGGCTACACCTTC; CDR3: CASSISPDPGEGYTF
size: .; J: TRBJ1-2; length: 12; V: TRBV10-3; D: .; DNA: TGTGCCATCAGTGTAGGCAACTATGGCTACACCTTC; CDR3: CAISVGNYGYTF
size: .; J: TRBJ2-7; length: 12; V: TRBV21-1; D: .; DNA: TGTGCCAGCAGCCGGGGGAAATACGAGCAGTACTTC; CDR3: CASSRGKYEQYF
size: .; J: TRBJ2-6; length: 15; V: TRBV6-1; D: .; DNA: TGTGCCAGCACCCCATCGGGGTCTGGGGCCAACGTCCTGACTTTC; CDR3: CASTPSGSGANVLTF